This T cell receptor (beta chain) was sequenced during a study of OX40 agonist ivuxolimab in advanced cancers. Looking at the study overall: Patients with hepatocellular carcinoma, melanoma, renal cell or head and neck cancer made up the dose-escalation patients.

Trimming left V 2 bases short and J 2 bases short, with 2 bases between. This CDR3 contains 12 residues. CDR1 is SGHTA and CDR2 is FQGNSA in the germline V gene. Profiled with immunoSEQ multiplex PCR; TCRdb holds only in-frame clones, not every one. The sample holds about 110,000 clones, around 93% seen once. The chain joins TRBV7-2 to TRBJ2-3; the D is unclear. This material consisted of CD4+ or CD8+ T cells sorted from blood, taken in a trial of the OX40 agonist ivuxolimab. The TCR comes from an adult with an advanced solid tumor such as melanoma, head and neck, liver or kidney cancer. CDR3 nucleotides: TGTGCCAGCAGCTTATACACAGATACGCAGTATTTT. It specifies CASSLYTDTQYF.